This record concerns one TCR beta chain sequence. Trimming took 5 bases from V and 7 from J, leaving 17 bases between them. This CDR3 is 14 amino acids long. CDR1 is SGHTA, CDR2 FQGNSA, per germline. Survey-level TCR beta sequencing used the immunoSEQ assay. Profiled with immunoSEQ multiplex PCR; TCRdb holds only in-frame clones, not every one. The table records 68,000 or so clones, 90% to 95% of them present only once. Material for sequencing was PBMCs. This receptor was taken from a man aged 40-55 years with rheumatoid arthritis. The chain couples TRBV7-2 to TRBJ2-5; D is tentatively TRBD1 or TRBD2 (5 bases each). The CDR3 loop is CASSPWDRERTQYF. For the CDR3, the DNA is TGTGCCAGCAGCCCATGGGACCGAGAACGGACCCAGTACTTC.